This TCR beta chain derives from a study of graft-versus-host responses after intestinal transplantation. Study information: Isolated intestinal, liver-intestinal, or multivisceral transplants were what recipients had.

The germline V gene encodes CDR1 LNHDA and CDR2 SQIVND (reference sequence). The CDR3 is 14 amino acids. The V end lost 5 bases, the J end lost 6 bases, and 15 bases lay between the germline ends. General study points: Some patients had graft-donor T cell macrochimerism. In their allografts, the ratios of graft-versus-host to host-versus-graft T cell clones were high.

Here immunoSEQ multiplex PCR was the method, and the copy in TCRdb shows in-frame clones only, minus some. The sample contains 90,000 to 150,000 clones, about 93% of which appear only once. For this clone: The antigen is unknown.

The chain joins TRBV19 to TRBJ2-3, with unresolved D. The source is a human donor who received an intestinal transplant. The specimen comprised unstimulated CD4+ T cells sorted from spleen or lymph node cells, sampled before intestinal transplant. CDR3 coding DNA: TGTGCCAGTAGTCCCCCCTCCACTTTTGATACGCAGTATTTT. Translated: CASSPPSTFDTQYF.